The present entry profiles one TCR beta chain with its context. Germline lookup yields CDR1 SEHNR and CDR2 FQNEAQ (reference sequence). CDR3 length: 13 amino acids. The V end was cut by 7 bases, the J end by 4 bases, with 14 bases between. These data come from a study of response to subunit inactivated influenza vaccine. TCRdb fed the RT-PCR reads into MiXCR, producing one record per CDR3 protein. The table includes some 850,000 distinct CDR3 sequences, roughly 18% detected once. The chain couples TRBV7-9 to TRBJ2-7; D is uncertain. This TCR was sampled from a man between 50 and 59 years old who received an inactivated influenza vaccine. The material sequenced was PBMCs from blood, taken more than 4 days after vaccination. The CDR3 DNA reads TGTGCCAGCACCCCCCCGGGTCCGTACGAGCAGTACTTC. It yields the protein CASTPPGPYEQYF. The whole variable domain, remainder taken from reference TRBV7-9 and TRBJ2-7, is DTGVSQNPRHKITKRGQNVTFRCDPISEHNRLYWYRQTLGQGPEFLTYFQNEAQLEKSRLLSDRFSAERPKGSFSTLEIQRTEQGDSAMYLCASTPPGPYEQYFGPGTRLTVT.